These 25 T cell receptor beta chains came from one sample sequenced in a study of blood T cell repertoires in COVID-19. Measured with immunoSEQ multiplex PCR; TCRdb has only the in-frame clones, and not every one. The profile covers more than 40,000 clones, with roughly 80% appearing a single time and 4% to 5.5% taken by the ten largest. Sequencing was done on a sample of peripheral blood. The origin of the receptors is a man aged 50 or older with active COVID-19.

The genes are TRBV11-1 and TRBJ1-2; maybe TRBD1 (6 bases). From germline, CDR1 is SGHAT and CDR2 FQDESV (reference sequence). The length of the CDR3 is 13 residues. V shed 5 bases and J shed 4 bases, with 11 bases lying between them. CDR3 region: CASSPQGSYGYTF. The CDR3 bases are TGTGCCAGCAGCCCACAGGGTTCCTATGGCTACACCTTC.

This clone showed up just once. The rearrangement joins TRBV7-9 to TRBJ1-3, with 7 bases aligning to TRBD1. V was clipped by 2 bases and J by 0 bases; unmatched bases: 1. CDR1 is SEHNR, CDR2 FQNEAQ, per germline (reference sequence). This CDR3 contains 15 residues. The CDR3 is CASSLHRGSGNTIYF. The CDR3 bases are TGTGCCAGCAGCTTACACAGGGGCTCTGGAAACACCATATATTTT.

The genes are TRBV27 and TRBJ2-7; D uncertain. CDR1 is MNHEY, CDR2 SMNVEV, per germline (reference sequence). The germline V and J ends were trimmed by 5 bases and 5 bases, with 25 bases remaining between them. The CDR3 length is 17 residues. The CDR3 DNA reads as TGTGCCAGCAGTCCCCGGTGGGCAGACATCCTTCTCGACGAGCAGTACTTC. It specifies CASSPRWADILLDEQYF.

This rearrangement joins TRBV6-5 to TRBJ2-7; 12 bases line up with TRBD2. Per the germline V gene, CDR1 is MNHEY and CDR2 is SVGAGI. The CDR3 contains 15 residues. Trimming cost V 6 bases and J 2 bases; bases outside gene matches: 5. Written as DNA, the CDR3 is TGTGCCAGCAGCGTGACTAGCGGGGGAACCTACGAGCAGTACTTC. It translates to CASSVTSGGTYEQYF.

The chain carries TRBV14 and TRBJ2-5; unclear D gene. Trimming took off 1 base at V and 7 bases at J, with 16 bases between the two ends. This CDR3 comprises 15 residues. In germline, CDR1 is SGHDN, CDR2 FVKESK. CDR3 in DNA: TGTGCCAGCAGCCAAGGTCTTGCCAGGTCCGGGACCCAGTACTTC. This codes for CASSQGLARSGTQYF.

The chain is built from TRBV4-3 and TRBJ2-6; possible D gene TRBD2, 5 bases. Trimming left V 0 bases short and J 15 bases short, with 12 bases between. The CDR3 runs 13 residues. The germline gives CDR1 LGHNA, CDR2 YSLEER. The CDR3 sequence is CASSQEEERPLTF. The CDR3 nucleotides are TGCGCCAGCAGCCAAGAGGAGGAGAGGCCCCTGACTTTC.

This chain connects TRBV13 to TRBJ1-2, with D perhaps matching TRBD1 (5 bases). Trimming took off 5 bases at V and 0 bases at J, with 10 bases between the two ends. The CDR3 has 14 amino acids. The germline V gene has CDR1 PRHDT and CDR2 FYEKMQ (reference sequence). CDR3 DNA sequence: TGTGCCAGCAGCGCGGGGCGTTCTAACTATGGCTACACCTTC. Its translation: CASSAGRSNYGYTF.

The chain has TRBV19 and TRBJ1-5; tentative D call: TRBD1 (6 bases). V was shortened by 3 bases and J by 5 bases, with 11 bases between the two germline ends. CDR1 LNHDA and CDR2 SQIVND come from the germline V gene (reference sequence). This CDR3 comprises 14 residues. CDR3 amino acids: CASSIWDTDQPQHF. CDR3 bases: TGTGCCAGTAGTATCTGGGACACCGATCAGCCCCAGCATTTT.

J is TRBJ1-1 and V is TRBV5-1, with D unclear. The CDR3 length is 13 residues. Deletions cut 0 bases from V and 2 bases from J, with 5 bases between. Germline-derived CDR1 and CDR2 are SGHRS and YFSETQ. The CDR3 sequence is CASSLGSNTEAFF. The DNA of the CDR3 is TGCGCCAGCAGCTTGGGTAGCAACACTGAAGCTTTCTTT.

The rearrangement links TRBV5-1 to TRBJ1-2; D unresolved. The CDR3 is made up of 13 amino acids. The V end was cut by 0 bases, the J end by 2 bases, with 5 bases between. From germline, CDR1 is SGHRS and CDR2 YFSETQ. CDR3 sequence: CASSLARNYGYTF. The CDR3 DNA reads as TGCGCCAGCAGCTTGGCCAGGAACTATGGCTACACCTTC.

Concerning this clone itself: The junction departs from the called germline gene at one end, perhaps through a read error. The chain has TRBV5-4 and TRBJ2-1, with D maybe TRBD1 (7 bases). The CDR3 is 16 residues long. Germline values: CDR1 SGHNT, CDR2 YYREEE (reference sequence). For the CDR3, the DNA is TGTGCCAGCAGCTCAGTCAGGGGGGCCTCCCACAATGAGCAGTTCTTC. Its protein product is CASSSVRGASHNEQFF.

The CDR3 protein is CATSRGGFNQPQHF. The CDR3 coding sequence is TGTGCCACCTCTCGCGGGGGTTTCAATCAGCCCCAGCATTTT. The chain combines TRBV7-9 with TRBJ1-5; tentative D call: TRBD1 (5 bases). The CDR3 runs to 14 residues. The V end was cut by 10 bases, the J end by 3 bases, with 16 bases between. CDR1 and CDR2 from the germline V gene are SEHNR and FQNEAQ (reference sequence).

The chain is built from TRBV5-1 and TRBJ2-2, with TRBD2 identical over 11 bases. CDR1 and CDR2 from the germline V gene are SGHRS and YFSETQ. V shed 0 bases, J shed 4 bases, and the junction held 5 bases outside the gene matches. There are 17 residues in the CDR3. CDR3 sequence: CASSLAGLAGGTGELFF. CDR3 DNA: TGCGCCAGCAGCTTGGCCGGTCTAGCGGGGGGCACCGGGGAGCTGTTTTTT. The variable domain in full, completed from reference TRBV5-1 and TRBJ2-2, reads KAGVTQTPRYLIKTRGQQVTLSCSPISGHRSVSWYQQTPGQGLQFLFEYFSETQRNKGNFPGRFSGRQFSNSRSEMNVSTLELGDSALYLCASSLAGLAGGTGELFFGEGSRLTVL.

The chain is built from TRBV28 and TRBJ1-5; 8 nucleotides agree with TRBD1. The CDR3 consists of 13 residues. V lost 6 bases, J lost 5 bases, and 3 bases stayed unmatched. CDR1 is MDHEN and CDR2 is SYDVKM in the germline V gene. The CDR3 region has the DNA TGTGCCAGCAGGGTACAGGGGGATCAGCCCCAGCATTTT. The encoded protein is CASRVQGDQPQHF.

This clone showed up just once. This rearrangement joins TRBV7-2 to TRBJ2-5, with 10 bases matching TRBD2. V trimming: 3 bases; J trimming: 1 base; junction bases outside the gene matches: 2. In germline, CDR1 is SGHTA, CDR2 FQGNSA. The CDR3 contains 15 residues. The CDR3 DNA follows: TGTGCCAGCAGCTTTATAGCGGGGGGCCAAGAGACCCAGTACTTC. It specifies CASSFIAGGQETQYF.

V gene TRBV18 combines with J gene TRBJ2-3; tentatively, D is TRBD2 (5 bases). The length of the CDR3 is 16 residues. In germline, CDR1 is KGHSH, CDR2 LQKENI. The ends were cut back, 1 base at V and 4 bases at J, with 15 bases in the middle. For the CDR3, the DNA is TGTGCCAGCTCACCACGCCACACCGAGGAGGCAGATACGCAGTATTTT. Translation: CASSPRHTEEADTQYF.

The chain carries TRBV10-3 and TRBJ2-2; no firm D call. The CDR3 sequence is 16 residues long. Trimming stripped 0 bases from V and 2 bases from J, with 10 bases between. CDR1 is ENHRY and CDR2 is SYGVKD in the germline V gene. The CDR3 sequence is CAISESNPTNTGELFF. CDR3 DNA: TGTGCCATCAGTGAGTCGAATCCCACTAACACCGGGGAGCTGTTTTTT.

This chain uses TRBV11-2 with TRBJ1-5; TRBD1 aligns across 7 bases. There are 17 residues in the CDR3. V was clipped by 0 bases and J by 0 bases; unmatched bases: 5. Per germline, CDR1 SGHAT and CDR2 FQNNGV. The CDR3 coding sequence is TGTGCCAGCAGCTTAGACCGGGACAGATTTAGCAATCAGCCCCAGCATTTT. It translates to CASSLDRDRFSNQPQHF.

This chain links TRBV7-8 with TRBJ1-1; 9 nucleotides match TRBD1. The ends lost 6 bases at V and 4 bases at J; junction bases unmatched: 6. This CDR3 has 14 amino acids. CDR1 and CDR2 (germline): SGHVS, FQNEAQ. The CDR3 DNA sequence: TGTGCCAGCAGTCGGGACAGGGATCGCACTGAAGCTTTCTTT. This encodes CASSRDRDRTEAFF. Looking up the rest from reference TRBV7-8 and TRBJ1-1 gives the full variable domain: GAGVSQSPRYKVAKRGQDVALRCDPISGHVSLFWYQQALGQGPEFLTYFQNEAQLDKSGLPSDRFFAERPEGSVSTLKIQRTQQEDSAVYLCASSRDRDRTEAFFGQGTRLTVV.

This clone has a handful of counts. The chain employs TRBV18 and TRBJ2-7, with 10 bases aligning to TRBD1. Germline values: CDR1 KGHSH, CDR2 LQKENI. This CDR3 is 17 amino acids long. Trimming took 3 bases from V and 3 from J; bases not matched to a gene: 11. The CDR3 sequence: CASSPPSRTGGYYEQYF. CDR3 coding DNA: TGTGCCAGCTCACCTCCGAGTCGGACAGGGGGGTACTACGAGCAGTACTTC.

The chain has TRBV4-1 and TRBJ2-3; 12 bases agree with TRBD1. J gave up 5 bases and V 1 base, and 7 bases lay outside the gene matches. The CDR3 has 17 residues. The V gene's germline CDR1 is MGHRA and CDR2 YSYEKL. The CDR3: CASSQGGGTGGLDTQYF. The CDR3 nucleotides read TGCGCCAGCAGCCAAGGGGGAGGGACAGGGGGCCTAGATACGCAGTATTTT.

As DNA, the CDR3 is TGCAGCGTTGTGGAAGGACAGGGCGGGAAGGGCTACGAGCAGTACTTC. Translated: CSVVEGQGGKGYEQYF. The chain carries TRBV29-1 and TRBJ2-7; 8 bases align to TRBD1. CDR1 is SQVTM, CDR2 ANQGSEA, per germline. The junction had 14 bases not matched to a gene; V was cut back by 4 bases and J by 3 bases. The CDR3 has 16 residues.

The chain combines TRBV6-6 with TRBJ2-5; TRBD2 might be the D (6 bases). Trimming took 6 bases from V and 2 from J, leaving 16 bases between them. The CDR3 is 15 residues long. Per the germline V gene, CDR1 is MNHNY and CDR2 is SVGAGI (reference sequence). The CDR3 coding sequence is TGTGCCAGCAGCCGAGGGACTGGCGGGCAAGAGACCCAGTACTTC. Residues: CASSRGTGGQETQYF.

The genes are TRBV7-6 and TRBJ2-5; D ambiguous. This CDR3 comprises 11 residues. Trimming stripped 5 bases from V and 7 bases from J, with 8 bases between. Per germline, CDR1 SGHVS and CDR2 FNYEAQ. The CDR3 loop is CASSRSGTQYF. In nucleotides, the CDR3 is TGTGCCAGCAGCCGGTCCGGGACCCAGTACTTC.

The genes are TRBV27 and TRBJ2-7; 7 nucleotides match TRBD1. The germline gives CDR1 MNHEY, CDR2 SMNVEV (reference sequence). The ends lost 2 bases at V and 6 bases at J; junction bases unmatched: 7. CDR3 length: 14 residues. DNA of the CDR3: TGTGCCAGCAGTTTACCTCGACAGGGTTGCGAGCAGTACTTC. This gives the protein CASSLPRQGCEQYF.